Listed here are 27 T cell receptor beta chains from one sample, sequenced in a study of blood T cell repertoires in COVID-19. The method was immunoSEQ multiplex PCR; TCRdb's version includes in-frame clones alone and lacks a portion of them. The sample records more than 250,000 clones, nearly 90% being singletons. The specimen sequenced was PBMCs or T cells enriched from blood (not recorded which). These receptors were obtained from a woman aged 25 to 45 who had recovered from COVID-19.

This clone was observed a handful of times. The J gene is TRBJ1-1, the V gene TRBV5-8; no definite D call. CDR3 size: 13 residues. The V gene lost 4 bases and the J gene lost 5 bases, with 12 bases spanning the gap. Per germline, CDR1 SGHTS and CDR2 YDEGEE. Here the CDR3 reads CASSQVFVTEAFF. CDR3 nucleotides: TGTGCCAGCAGCCAGGTTTTCGTTACTGAAGCTTTCTTT.

To note about this clone: The same CDR3 arises from other DNA sequences in this sample as well. The V and J genes are TRBV7-2 and TRBJ2-1; 9 bases match TRBD2. Trimming cost V 3 bases and J 7 bases; bases outside gene matches: 4. The CDR3 is made up of 14 amino acids. The germline CDR1 and CDR2 sequences are SGHTA and FQGNSA. CDR3 loop: CASSFRGGANEQFF. DNA for the CDR3: TGTGCCAGCAGCTTTCGCGGGGGGGCGAATGAGCAGTTCTTC.

This clone has a handful of counts. J is TRBJ2-7 and V is TRBV11-2; TRBD1 aligns across 7 bases. J lost 3 bases, V lost 5 bases, and 7 bases had no gene match. CDR1 and CDR2 (germline): SGHAT, FQNNGV. The CDR3 contains 14 residues. This chain's CDR3 is CASSTSTGNYEQYF. As DNA, the CDR3 is TGTGCCAGCAGCACCTCGACAGGGAACTACGAGCAGTACTTC.

V and J are TRBV4-3 and TRBJ2-5, with D tentatively TRBD2 (5 bases). CDR3 size: 16 residues. Deletions cut 0 bases from V and 2 bases from J, with 13 bases between. Germline V gene data show CDR1 as LGHNA and CDR2 as YSLEER. CDR3 in amino acids: CASSQDSRVGQETQYF. The CDR3 coding sequence is TGCGCCAGCAGCCAAGATTCGCGGGTGGGTCAAGAGACCCAGTACTTC.

V and J are TRBV5-1 and TRBJ1-2; 7 bases match TRBD1. Germline V lookup: CDR1 SGHRS, CDR2 YFSETQ. Losses at the gene ends were 0 bases for V and 2 bases for J; bases not matched to a gene: 1. There are 14 residues in the CDR3. The DNA for the CDR3 is TGCGCCAGCAGCTTGGGAGGGGGCAACTATGGCTACACCTTC. Translation gives CASSLGGGNYGYTF.

This chain links TRBV19 with TRBJ1-1, with a possible D match to TRBD1 (5 bases). The CDR3 loop spans 16 amino acids. V was clipped by 1 base and J by 4 bases, with 16 bases between them. The germline CDR1 and CDR2 sequences are LNHDA and SQIVND (reference sequence). CDR3 region: CASSIVGGIVLTEAFF. CDR3 sequence (DNA): TGTGCCAGTAGTATAGTCGGGGGAATTGTCCTCACTGAAGCTTTCTTT.

The chain links TRBV19 to TRBJ2-7; TRBD1 matches at 7 bases. This CDR3 is 14 amino acids long. Unmatched junction bases numbered 9, after V lost 4 bases and J lost 6 bases. Germline CDR1 reads LNHDA; CDR2 reads SQIVND (reference sequence). The CDR3 loop is CASSTLTGQREQYF. CDR3 bases: TGTGCCAGTAGTACGTTGACAGGGCAGCGCGAGCAGTACTTC.

J is TRBJ2-5 and V is TRBV2; 7 nucleotides line up with TRBD1. V shed 7 bases, J shed 3 bases, and the junction held 5 bases outside the gene matches. The CDR3 has 13 amino acids. CDR1 is SNHLY and CDR2 is FYNNEI in the germline V gene. DNA of the CDR3: TGTGCCAGCACAAGAGACAGGGAAGAGACCCAGTACTTC. This encodes CASTRDREETQYF. Based on the CDR3 plus reference TRBV2 and TRBJ2-5, the full variable domain is EPEVTQTPSHQVTQMGQEVILRCVPISNHLYFYWYRQILGQKVEFLVSFYNNEISEKSEIFDDQFSVERPDGSNFTLKIRSTKLEDSAMYFCASTRDREETQYFGPGTRLLVL.

Only a few counts were recorded for this clone. The J gene is TRBJ1-1, the V gene TRBV9; 8 bases line up with TRBD1. The CDR3 totals 15 residues. Trimming at V came to 4 bases and at J to 1 base, leaving 6 bases not matched to a gene. The germline gives CDR1 SGDLS, CDR2 YYNGEE. The CDR3 loop is CASSPRQGTNTEAFF. The CDR3 region has the DNA TGTGCCAGCAGCCCCCGACAGGGGACGAACACTGAAGCTTTCTTT.

This clone was detected once. The chain is built from TRBV19 and TRBJ2-1; D is unresolved. Per the germline V gene, CDR1 is LNHDA and CDR2 is SQIVND (reference sequence). The CDR3 has 11 residues. Trimming took off 3 bases at V and 6 bases at J, with 3 bases between the two ends. CDR3 DNA sequence: TGTGCCAGTAGTATGGCCAATGAGCAGTTCTTC. Translating gives CASSMANEQFF.

This rearrangement joins TRBV3-1 (or the pseudogene TRBV3-2) to TRBJ2-7; 8 bases align to TRBD2. Trimming at V came to 11 bases and at J to 7 bases, leaving 13 bases not matched to a gene. In germline, CDR1 is LGHDT, CDR2 YNNKEL (reference sequence). This CDR3 spans 13 amino acids. Here the CDR3 reads CAVGRAGAGEQYF. In DNA, the CDR3 is TGTGCCGTCGGAAGAGCGGGGGCTGGGGAGCAGTACTTC.

There are a few counts of this clone. J is TRBJ1-2 and V is TRBV30; 8 bases are a match to TRBD1. Unmatched junction bases numbered 8, after V lost 0 bases and J lost 8 bases. The germline gives CDR1 GTSNPN, CDR2 SVGIG (reference sequence). CDR3 length: 14 amino acids. The CDR3 protein is CAWSVLQGAEGYTF. CDR3 in DNA: TGTGCCTGGAGTGTACTTCAGGGGGCGGAAGGCTACACCTTC.

The chain employs TRBV5-4 and TRBJ2-7, with D hard to call. Germline V gene lookup returns CDR1 SGHNT and CDR2 YYREEE (reference sequence). Trimming left V 3 bases short and J 3 bases short, with 10 bases between. The CDR3 extends over 13 amino acids. The DNA of the CDR3 is TGTGCCAGCAGCTCCATTCCGGGCTACGAGCAGTACTTC. It codes for CASSSIPGYEQYF.

The chain uses TRBV9 and TRBJ1-2; D perhaps matches TRBD1 (6 bases). Germline values: CDR1 SGDLS, CDR2 YYNGEE. Deletions cut 3 bases from V and 8 bases from J, with 17 bases between. The CDR3 is 14 residues long. The CDR3 nucleotides read TGTGCCAGCAGCGAGACTACAGGGCCGCGGGGCTACACCTTC. It encodes CASSETTGPRGYTF.

The chain is built from TRBV29-1 and TRBJ1-2; possible D gene TRBD1, 6 bases. Trimming left V 6 bases short and J 5 bases short, with 22 bases between. Germline CDR1 and CDR2: SQVTM and ANQGSEA. CDR3 length equals 15 residues. The CDR3 spells CSVAVGGGLGYGYTF. The DNA for the CDR3 is TGCAGCGTCGCCGTAGGGGGGGGTTTGGGTTATGGCTACACCTTC.

The chain is built from TRBV25-1 and TRBJ1-1; D is unresolved. Germline loops: CDR1 MGHDK, CDR2 SYGVNS. The CDR3 is 15 residues long. The V gene lost 2 bases and the J gene lost 0 bases, with 10 bases spanning the gap. Here the CDR3 reads CASSEDRGLNTEAFF. As DNA, the CDR3 is TGTGCCAGCAGTGAAGACCGGGGTTTGAACACTGAAGCTTTCTTT.

A single count supports this clone. The chain is built from TRBV6-6 and TRBJ2-5, with D tentatively TRBD1 (7 bases). V dropped 7 bases and J dropped 9 bases, with 18 bases sitting between them. CDR3 length: 13 amino acids. The germline gives CDR1 MNHNY, CDR2 SVGAGI (reference sequence). CDR3 bases: TGTGCCAGCACACCCTCAGGGGGGATGGCCCAGTACTTC. As protein: CASTPSGGMAQYF.

The rearrangement uses TRBV6-6 and TRBJ1-1, with a weak D call TRBD1 (5 bases). Germline V CDR1 and CDR2: MNHNY, SVGAGI (reference sequence). V lost 6 bases and J 5 bases, leaving 10 bases between the germline ends. The CDR3 covers 12 residues. CDR3 in amino acids: CASRREGTEAFF. Here the CDR3 DNA reads TGTGCCAGCAGGCGGGAGGGGACTGAAGCTTTCTTT.

This clone was recorded a few times. The J gene is TRBJ1-1, the V gene TRBV6-5; D is possibly TRBD1 (5 bases). V was pared by 4 bases and J by 5 bases, with 11 bases between. The CDR3 is 13 amino acids. CDR1 MNHEY and CDR2 SVGAGI come from the germline V gene. CDR3 protein: CASSSSAGTEAFF. Here the CDR3 DNA reads TGTGCCAGCAGTTCCTCGGCAGGGACTGAAGCTTTCTTT.

Concerning this clone: This sample also contains other DNA sequences that code for the same CDR3. This sequence joins TRBV5-4 and TRBJ1-5; D possibly corresponds to TRBD1 (5 bases). CDR3 size: 15 residues. CDR1 is SGHNT, CDR2 YYREEE, per germline (reference sequence). The V and J ends lost 0 bases and 2 bases respectively, with 9 bases between them. Here the CDR3 reads CASSLDGGGNQPQHF. The CDR3 DNA follows: TGTGCCAGCAGCTTGGACGGAGGGGGCAATCAGCCCCAGCATTTT.

This chain joins TRBV5-1 and TRBJ2-7; TRBD2 matches 9 bases. The CDR3 runs 15 residues. Germline V gives CDR1 SGHRS, CDR2 YFSETQ. The J segment lost 3 bases and the V segment lost 1 base, leaving 5 bases of the junction unmatched. The CDR3 region is CASSLRSGGHYEQYF. CDR3 DNA: TGCGCCAGCAGCTTGAGGAGCGGGGGGCACTACGAGCAGTACTTC.

This chain connects TRBV5-8 to TRBJ1-4; possible D gene TRBD1, 5 bases. The CDR3 totals 13 residues. The ends were cut back, 0 bases at V and 9 bases at J, with 9 bases in the middle. Germline values: CDR1 SGHTS, CDR2 YDEGEE. The CDR3 protein is CASSLGGQQKLFF. CDR3 nucleotides: TGTGCCAGCAGCTTGGGGGGCCAGCAAAAACTGTTTTTT.

This chain joins TRBV7-8 and TRBJ1-1, with TRBD1 matching over 8 bases. The CDR3 runs 16 residues. The germline V gene has CDR1 SGHVS and CDR2 FQNEAQ. V trimming: 5 bases; J trimming: 4 bases; junction bases outside the gene matches: 12. Written as DNA, the CDR3 is TGTGCCAGCAGCCTTAGGACAGGGAGGGGGGTCACTGAAGCTTTCTTT. Amino acid sequence: CASSLRTGRGVTEAFF.

The rearrangement joins TRBV28 to TRBJ2-5, with D tentatively TRBD1 (6 bases). The germline V and J ends were trimmed by 7 bases and 0 bases, with 15 bases remaining between them. Germline lookup yields CDR1 MDHEN and CDR2 SYDVKM. The CDR3 length is 15 residues. DNA of the CDR3: TGTGCCAGCAACCCCGGGGACATCTACCAAGAGACCCAGTACTTC. Translated: CASNPGDIYQETQYF.

The chain carries TRBV27 and TRBJ2-7; 12 bases line up with TRBD1. The CDR3 spans 17 residues. Germline V gene sequence: CDR1 MNHEY, CDR2 SMNVEV (reference sequence). The trim removed 1 base at V and 5 bases at J, leaving 9 bases unmatched. The CDR3, as DNA: TGTGCCAGCAGTTTATATCTCGGGGACAGGGGGCGTAACGAGCAGTACTTC. It yields the protein CASSLYLGDRGRNEQYF.

This chain joins TRBV9 and TRBJ1-1, with D perhaps matching TRBD1 (6 bases). CDR3 length: 15 residues. Germline V gene data show CDR1 as SGDLS and CDR2 as YYNGEE. The V end was cut by 2 bases, the J end by 4 bases, with 15 bases between. CDR3 protein: CASSVRSGVATEAFF. The CDR3 coding sequence is TGTGCCAGCAGCGTTAGGTCAGGGGTTGCCACTGAAGCTTTCTTT.

This clone showed up just once. The chain joins TRBV6-1 to TRBJ1-2, with no clear D. The germline V and J ends were trimmed by 0 bases and 7 bases, with 9 bases remaining between them. This CDR3 has 13 amino acids. Germline V gene lookup returns CDR1 MNHNS and CDR2 SASEGT. Here the CDR3 DNA reads TGTGCCAGCAGTGAAGCGCAGAGGGTTGGCTACACCTTC. Translation: CASSEAQRVGYTF.